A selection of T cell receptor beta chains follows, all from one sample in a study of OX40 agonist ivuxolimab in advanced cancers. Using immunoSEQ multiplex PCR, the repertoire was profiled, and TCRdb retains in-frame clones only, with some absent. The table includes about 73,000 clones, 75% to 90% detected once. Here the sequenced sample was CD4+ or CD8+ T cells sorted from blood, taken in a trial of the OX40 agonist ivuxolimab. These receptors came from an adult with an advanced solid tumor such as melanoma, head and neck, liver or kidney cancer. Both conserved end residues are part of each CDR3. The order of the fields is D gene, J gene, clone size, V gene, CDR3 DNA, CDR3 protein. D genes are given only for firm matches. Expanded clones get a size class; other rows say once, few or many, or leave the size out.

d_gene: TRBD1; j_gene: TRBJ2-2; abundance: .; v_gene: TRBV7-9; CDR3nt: TGTGCCAGCAGCCTGGACAGGGGGCTCACCGGGGAGCTGTTTTTT; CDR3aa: CASSLDRGLTGELFF
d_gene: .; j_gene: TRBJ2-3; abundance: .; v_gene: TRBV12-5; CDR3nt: TGTGCTAGTGGTTTGGTACTAAGCGTTGGCACAGATACGCAGTATTTT; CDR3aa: CASGLVLSVGTDTQYF
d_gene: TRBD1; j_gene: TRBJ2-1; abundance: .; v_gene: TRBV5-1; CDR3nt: TGCGCCAGCAGACCCGTCCCGGGACAGGGGGCGGTAATAAAGGGGCAGTTCTTC; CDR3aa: CASRPVPGQGAVIKGQFF
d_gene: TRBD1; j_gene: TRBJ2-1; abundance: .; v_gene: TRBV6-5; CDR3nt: TGTGCCAGCAGTTTAGGGGGCGGTGGATACAATGAGCAGTTCTTC; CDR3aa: CASSLGGGGYNEQFF
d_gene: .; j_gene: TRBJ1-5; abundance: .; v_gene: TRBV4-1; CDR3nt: TGCGCCAGCAGCCAAGGAGGTGGGGGACGGAGCAATCAGCCCCAGCATTTT; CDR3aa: CASSQGGGGRSNQPQHF
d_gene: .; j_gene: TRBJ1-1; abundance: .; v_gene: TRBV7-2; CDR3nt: TGTGCCAGCAGCTTAGTTGGGAACACTGAAGCTTTCTTT; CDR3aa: CASSLVGNTEAFF
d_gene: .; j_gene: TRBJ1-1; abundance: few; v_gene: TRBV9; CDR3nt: TGTGCCAGCAGCGTAACGTCTGTGAACACTGAAGCTTTCTTT; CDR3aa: CASSVTSVNTEAFF
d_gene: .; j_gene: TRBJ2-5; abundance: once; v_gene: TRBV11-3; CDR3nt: TGTGCCAGCAGCTTATATTCCAGGGGAGAGACCCAGTACTTC; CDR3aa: CASSLYSRGETQYF
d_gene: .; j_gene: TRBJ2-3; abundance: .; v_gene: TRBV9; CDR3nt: TGTGCCAGCAACCGGGACATCACAGATACGCAGTATTTT; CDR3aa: CASNRDITDTQYF
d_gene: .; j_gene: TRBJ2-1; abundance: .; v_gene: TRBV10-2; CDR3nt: TGCGCCAGCAGTGAGTCTACTAGCTTAAGCTCCTACAATGAGCAGTTCTTC; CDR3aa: CASSESTSLSSYNEQFF
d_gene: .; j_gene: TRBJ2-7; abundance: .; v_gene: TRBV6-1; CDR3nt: TGTGCCAGCAGAGGGGACGTCACCTACGAGCAGTACTTC; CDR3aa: CASRGDVTYEQYF
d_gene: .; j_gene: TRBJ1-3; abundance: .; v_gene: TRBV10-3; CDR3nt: TGTGCCATCAGTGGGGGTGGAGCGACTGGAAACACCATATATTTT; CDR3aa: CAISGGGATGNTIYF
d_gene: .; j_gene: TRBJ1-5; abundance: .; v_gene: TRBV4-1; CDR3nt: TGCGCCAGCAGCCAAGATGGCAGGAATCAGCCCCAGCATTTT; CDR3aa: CASSQDGRNQPQHF
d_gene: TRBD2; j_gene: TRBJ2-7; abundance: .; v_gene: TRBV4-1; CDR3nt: TGCGCCAGCAGCCAAGATATAGCGGGAGTTGGGTCCGAGCAGTACTTC; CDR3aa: CASSQDIAGVGSEQYF
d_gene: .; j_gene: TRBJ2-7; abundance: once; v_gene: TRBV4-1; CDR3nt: TGCGCCAGCAGCCAAGTCAGTGAGGGTTACGAGCAGTACTTC; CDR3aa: CASSQVSEGYEQYF
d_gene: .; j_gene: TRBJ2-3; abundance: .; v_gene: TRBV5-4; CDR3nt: TGTGCCAGTGGACGGGTGAGCACAGATACGCAGTATTTT; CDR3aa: CASGRVSTDTQYF
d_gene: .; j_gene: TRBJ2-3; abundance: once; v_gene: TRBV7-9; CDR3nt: TGTGCCAGCAGCTTGGAGACAGCTCACACAGATACGCAGTATTTT; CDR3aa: CASSLETAHTDTQYF
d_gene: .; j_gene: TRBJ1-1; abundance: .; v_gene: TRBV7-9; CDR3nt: TGTGCCAGCAGCTTTCACGGGACTGAAGCTTTCTTT; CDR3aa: CASSFHGTEAFF
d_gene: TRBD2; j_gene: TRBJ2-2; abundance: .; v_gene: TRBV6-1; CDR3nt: TGTGCCAGCAGTGAGGGTGTAGCGGGGAACACCGGGGAGCTGTTTTTT; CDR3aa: CASSEGVAGNTGELFF
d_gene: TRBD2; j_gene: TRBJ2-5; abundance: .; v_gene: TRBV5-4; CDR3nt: TGTGCCAGCAGCTTGGGTTCGGGAGGGAGGGAGACCCAGTACTTC; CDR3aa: CASSLGSGGRETQYF
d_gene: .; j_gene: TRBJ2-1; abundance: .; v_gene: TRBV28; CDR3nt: TGTGCCAGCAGTTCCCCCGGCGGCGCCCTAGGTGATGAGCAGTTCTTC; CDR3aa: CASSSPGGALGDEQFF
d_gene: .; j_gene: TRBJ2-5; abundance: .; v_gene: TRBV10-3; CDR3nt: TGTGCCATCAGTGAGTCCTGGGGGCAAGAGACCCAGTACTTC; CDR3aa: CAISESWGQETQYF
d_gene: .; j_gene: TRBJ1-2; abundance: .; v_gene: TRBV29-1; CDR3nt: TGCAGCGTTGAAGATCTAGGGAGTGGCTACACCTTC; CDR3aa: CSVEDLGSGYTF
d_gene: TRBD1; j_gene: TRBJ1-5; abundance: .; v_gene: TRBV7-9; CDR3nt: TGTGCCAGCAGCTTCGGACAGGGAGGTCAGCCCCAGCATTTT; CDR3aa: CASSFGQGGQPQHF
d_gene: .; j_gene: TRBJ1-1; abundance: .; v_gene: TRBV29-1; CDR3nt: TGCAGCCCTCAAGGCGAGACCCAAAACCCCCGAACCAACACTGAAGCTTTCTTT; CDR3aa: CSPQGETQNPRTNTEAFF
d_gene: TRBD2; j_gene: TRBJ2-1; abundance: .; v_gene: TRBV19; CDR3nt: TGTGCCAGTAGTATAGATCGTACTAGCGGGAGCAATGAGCAGTTCTTC; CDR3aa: CASSIDRTSGSNEQFF
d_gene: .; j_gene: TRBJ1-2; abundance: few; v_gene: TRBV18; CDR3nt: TGTGCCAGCTCACCCGGGCCAGGGAACTATGGCTACACCTTC; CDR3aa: CASSPGPGNYGYTF
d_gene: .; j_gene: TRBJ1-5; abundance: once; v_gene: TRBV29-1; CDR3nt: TGCAGCGTTGGATGGCAGCGCAATCAGCCCCAGCATTTT; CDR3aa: CSVGWQRNQPQHF
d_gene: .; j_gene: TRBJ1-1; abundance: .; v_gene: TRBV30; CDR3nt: TGTGCCTGGGCCGAGGACAGCCGTGCTTTCTTT; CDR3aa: CAWAEDSRAFF